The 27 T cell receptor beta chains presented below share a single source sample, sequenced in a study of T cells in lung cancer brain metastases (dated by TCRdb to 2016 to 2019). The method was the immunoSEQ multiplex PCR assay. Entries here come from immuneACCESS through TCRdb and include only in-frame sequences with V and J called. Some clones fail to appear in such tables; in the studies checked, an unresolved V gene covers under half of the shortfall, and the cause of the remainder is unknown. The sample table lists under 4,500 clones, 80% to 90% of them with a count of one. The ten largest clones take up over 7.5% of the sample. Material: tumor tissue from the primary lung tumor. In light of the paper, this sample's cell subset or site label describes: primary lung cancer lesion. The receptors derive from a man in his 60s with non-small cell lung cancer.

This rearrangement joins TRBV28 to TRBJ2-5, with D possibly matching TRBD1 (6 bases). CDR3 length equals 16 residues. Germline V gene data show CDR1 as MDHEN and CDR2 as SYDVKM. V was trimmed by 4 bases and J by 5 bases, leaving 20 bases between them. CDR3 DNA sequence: TGTGCCAGCAGTTCCCCCGGCAGGGGAACAGGGGAGACCCAGTACTTC. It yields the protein CASSSPGRGTGETQYF.

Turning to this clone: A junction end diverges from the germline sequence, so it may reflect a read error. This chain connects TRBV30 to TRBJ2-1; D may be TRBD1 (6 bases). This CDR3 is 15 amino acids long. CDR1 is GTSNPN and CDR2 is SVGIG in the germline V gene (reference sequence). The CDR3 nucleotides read TGTGCCTGGCGACAGGATAATACCCGGTACAATAAGCAGTTCTTC. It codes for CAWRQDNTRYNKQFF. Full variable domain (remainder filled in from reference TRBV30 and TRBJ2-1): SQTIHQWPATLVQPVGSPLSLECTVEGTSNPNLYWYRQAAGRGLQLLFYSVGIGQISSEVPQNLSASRPQDRQFILSSKKLLLSDSGFYLCAWRQDNTRYNKQFFGPGTRLTVL.

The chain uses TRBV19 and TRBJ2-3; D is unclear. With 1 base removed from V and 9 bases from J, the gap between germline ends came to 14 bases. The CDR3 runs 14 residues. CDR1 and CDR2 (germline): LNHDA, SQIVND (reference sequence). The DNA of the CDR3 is TGTGCCAGTAGTATAGGTACCCCTCCAAGCACGCAGTATTTT. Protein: CASSIGTPPSTQYF.

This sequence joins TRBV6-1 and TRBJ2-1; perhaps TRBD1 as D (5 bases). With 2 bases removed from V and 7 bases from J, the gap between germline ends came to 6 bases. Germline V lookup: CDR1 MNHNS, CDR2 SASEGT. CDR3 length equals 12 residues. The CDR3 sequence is CASSERGNEQFF. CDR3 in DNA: TGTGCCAGCAGTGAAAGGGGTAATGAGCAGTTCTTC.

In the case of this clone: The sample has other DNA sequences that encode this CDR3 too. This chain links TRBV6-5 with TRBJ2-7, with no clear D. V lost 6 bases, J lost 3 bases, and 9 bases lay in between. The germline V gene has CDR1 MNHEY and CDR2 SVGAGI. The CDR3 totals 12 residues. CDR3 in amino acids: CASSLDNYEQYF. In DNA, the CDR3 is TGTGCCAGCAGCTTAGACAACTACGAGCAGTACTTC.

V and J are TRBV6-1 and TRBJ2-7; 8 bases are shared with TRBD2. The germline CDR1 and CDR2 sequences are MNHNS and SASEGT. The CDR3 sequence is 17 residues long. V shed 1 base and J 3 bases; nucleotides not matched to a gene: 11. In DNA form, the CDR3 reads TGTGCCAGCAGTGAAGGGACTAGCAGGGGCCCCCACTACGAGCAGTACTTC. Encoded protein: CASSEGTSRGPHYEQYF.

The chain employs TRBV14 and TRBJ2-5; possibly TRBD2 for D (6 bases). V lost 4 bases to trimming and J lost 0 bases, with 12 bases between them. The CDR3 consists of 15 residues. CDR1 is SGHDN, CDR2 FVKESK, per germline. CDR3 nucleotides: TGTGCCAGCAGCCCGGGACTCCTCTACCAAGAGACCCAGTACTTC. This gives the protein CASSPGLLYQETQYF.

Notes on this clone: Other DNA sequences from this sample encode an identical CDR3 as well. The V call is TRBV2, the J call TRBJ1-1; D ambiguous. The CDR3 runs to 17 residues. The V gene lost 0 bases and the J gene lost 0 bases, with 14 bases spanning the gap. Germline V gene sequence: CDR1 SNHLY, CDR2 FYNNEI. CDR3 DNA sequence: TGTGCCAGCAGTGAAGCGCCCTTGTCCAGGATGAACACTGAAGCTTTCTTT. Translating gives CASSEAPLSRMNTEAFF.

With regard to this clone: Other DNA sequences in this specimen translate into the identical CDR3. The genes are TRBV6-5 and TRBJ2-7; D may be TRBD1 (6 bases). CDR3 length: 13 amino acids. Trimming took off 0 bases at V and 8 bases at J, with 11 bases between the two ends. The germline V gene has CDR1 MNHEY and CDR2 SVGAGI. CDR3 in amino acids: CASSYSTGQKQYF. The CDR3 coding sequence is TGTGCCAGCAGTTACTCGACAGGCCAGAAGCAGTACTTC.

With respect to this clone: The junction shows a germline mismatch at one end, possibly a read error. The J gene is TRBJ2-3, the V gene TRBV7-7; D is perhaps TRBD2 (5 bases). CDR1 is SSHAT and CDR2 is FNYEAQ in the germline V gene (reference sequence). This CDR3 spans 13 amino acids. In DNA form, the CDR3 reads TGTGCTAGCAGCTTAGCGCAGACAGATACGCAGTATTTT. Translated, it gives CASSLAQTDTQYF.

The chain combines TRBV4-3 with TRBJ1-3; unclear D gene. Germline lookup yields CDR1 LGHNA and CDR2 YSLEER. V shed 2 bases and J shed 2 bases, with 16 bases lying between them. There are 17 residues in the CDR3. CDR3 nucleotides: TGCGCCAGCAGCCAATCGGCTTCTTCAGGAGCTGGAAACACCATATATTTT. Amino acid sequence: CASSQSASSGAGNTIYF.

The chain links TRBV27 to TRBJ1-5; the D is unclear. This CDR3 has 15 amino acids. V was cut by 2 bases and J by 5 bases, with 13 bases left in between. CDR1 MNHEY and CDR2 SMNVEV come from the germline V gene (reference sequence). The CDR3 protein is CASSLRVGSDQPQHF. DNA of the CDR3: TGTGCCAGCAGTTTAAGGGTAGGGTCGGATCAGCCCCAGCATTTT.

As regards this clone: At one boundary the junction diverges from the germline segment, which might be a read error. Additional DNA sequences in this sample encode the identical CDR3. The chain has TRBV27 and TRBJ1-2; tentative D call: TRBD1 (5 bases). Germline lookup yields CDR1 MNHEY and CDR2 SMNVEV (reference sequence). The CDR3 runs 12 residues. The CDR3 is CASTGGQGGYTF. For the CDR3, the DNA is TGTGCCAGCACCGGAGGGCAGGGCGGCTATACCTTC.

DNA for the CDR3: TGTGCCAGCAGCAAAGAACCAGCTGGAGCGACCAATCCCTACGAGCAGTACTTC. Its protein is CASSKEPAGATNPYEQYF. The chain links TRBV21-1 to TRBJ2-7; TRBD2, the table's D call, was not compared with the DNA. TRBV21-1 is a known pseudogene. The CDR3 runs 18 residues.

For the CDR3, the DNA is TGTGCCAGCAGCCAAGCTCGGACAGGGTTACGTTCCTATGGCTACACCTTC. It encodes CASSQARTGLRSYGYTF. The chain couples TRBV14 to TRBJ1-2, with 8 bases aligning to TRBD1. The germline V gene encodes CDR1 SGHDN and CDR2 FVKESK. J was trimmed by 4 bases and V by 1 base; bases with no gene match: 11. The CDR3 is 17 residues long.

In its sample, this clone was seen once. The CDR3 region has the DNA TGCGCCAGCAGCCAAGCCCGGGGGGGGAATCAGCCCCAGCATTTT. It codes for CASSQARGGNQPQHF. The J gene is TRBJ1-5, the V gene TRBV4-1; perhaps TRBD1 as D (5 bases). The CDR3 contains 15 residues. Trimming stripped 1 base from V and 4 bases from J, with 11 bases between. Per germline, CDR1 MGHRA and CDR2 YSYEKL.

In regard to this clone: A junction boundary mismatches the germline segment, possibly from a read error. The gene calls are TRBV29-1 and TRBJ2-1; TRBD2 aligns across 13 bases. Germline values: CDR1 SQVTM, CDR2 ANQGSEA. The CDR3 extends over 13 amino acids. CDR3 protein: CSAVLAGGTSIIF. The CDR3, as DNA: TGCAGCGCAGTACTAGCGGGGGGGACCTCTATAATCTTC.

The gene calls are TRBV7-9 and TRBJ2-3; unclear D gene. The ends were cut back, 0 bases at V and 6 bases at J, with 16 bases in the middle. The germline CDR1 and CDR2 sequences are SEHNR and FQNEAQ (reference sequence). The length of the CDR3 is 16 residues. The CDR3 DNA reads TGTGCCAGCAGCTTAGCAAGGAGTAGGAAGGAGGATACGCAGTATTTT. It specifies CASSLARSRKEDTQYF. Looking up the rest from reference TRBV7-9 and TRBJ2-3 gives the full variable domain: DTGVSQNPRHKITKRGQNVTFRCDPISEHNRLYWYRQTLGQGPEFLTYFQNEAQLEKSRLLSDRFSAERPKGSFSTLEIQRTEQGDSAMYLCASSLARSRKEDTQYFGPGTRLTVL.

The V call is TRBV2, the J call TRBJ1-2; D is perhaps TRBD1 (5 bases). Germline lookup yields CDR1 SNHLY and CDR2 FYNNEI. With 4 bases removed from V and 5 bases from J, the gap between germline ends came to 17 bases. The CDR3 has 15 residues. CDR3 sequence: CASSGLFRDGYGYTF. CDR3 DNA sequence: TGTGCCAGCAGTGGGCTATTTAGGGACGGGTATGGCTACACCTTC.

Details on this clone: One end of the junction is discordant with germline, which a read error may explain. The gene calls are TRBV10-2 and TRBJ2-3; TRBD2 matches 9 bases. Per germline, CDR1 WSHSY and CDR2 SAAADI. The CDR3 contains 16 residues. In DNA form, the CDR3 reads TGCGCCAGCAGTGAGGCGAGAGGGACTAGCACAGATATGCAGTATTTT. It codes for CASSEARGTSTDMQYF.

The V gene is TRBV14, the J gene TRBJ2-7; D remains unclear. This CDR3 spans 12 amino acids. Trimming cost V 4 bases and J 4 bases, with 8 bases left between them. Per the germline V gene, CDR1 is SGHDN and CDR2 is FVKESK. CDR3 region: CASSPTKYEQYF. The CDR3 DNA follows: TGTGCCAGCAGCCCCACAAAGTACGAGCAGTACTTC.

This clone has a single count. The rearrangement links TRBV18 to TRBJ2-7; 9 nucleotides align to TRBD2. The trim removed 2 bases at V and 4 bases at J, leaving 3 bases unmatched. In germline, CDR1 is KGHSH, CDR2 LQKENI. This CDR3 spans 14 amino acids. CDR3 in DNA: TGTGCCAGCTCACCAACCGCGGGGGGGTACGAGCAGTACTTC. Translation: CASSPTAGGYEQYF.

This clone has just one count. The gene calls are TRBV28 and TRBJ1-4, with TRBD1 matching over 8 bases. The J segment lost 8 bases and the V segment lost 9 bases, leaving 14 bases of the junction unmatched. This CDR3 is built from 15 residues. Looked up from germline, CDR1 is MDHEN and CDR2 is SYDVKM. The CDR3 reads CASRLRTGSTEKLFF. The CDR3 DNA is TGTGCCAGTAGACTTCGGACAGGGAGTACGGAAAAACTGTTTTTT.

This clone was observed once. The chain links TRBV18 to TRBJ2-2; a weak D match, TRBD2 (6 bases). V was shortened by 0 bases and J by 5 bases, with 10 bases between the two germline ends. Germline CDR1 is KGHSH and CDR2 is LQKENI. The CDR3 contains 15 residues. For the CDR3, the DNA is TGTGCCAGCTCACCACCAGGCGGGGAGACCGGGGAGCTGTTTTTT. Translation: CASSPPGGETGELFF.

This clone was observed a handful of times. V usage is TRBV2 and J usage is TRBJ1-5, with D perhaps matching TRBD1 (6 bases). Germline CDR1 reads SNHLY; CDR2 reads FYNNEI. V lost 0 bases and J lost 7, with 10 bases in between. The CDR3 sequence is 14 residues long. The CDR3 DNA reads TGTGCCAGCAGTGAAGCGGCAGGGGAACAGCCCCAGCATTTT. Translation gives CASSEAAGEQPQHF.

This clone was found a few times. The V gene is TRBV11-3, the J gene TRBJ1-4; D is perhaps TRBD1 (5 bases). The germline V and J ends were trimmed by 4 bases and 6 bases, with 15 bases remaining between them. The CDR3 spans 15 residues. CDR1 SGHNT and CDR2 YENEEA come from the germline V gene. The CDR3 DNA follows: TGTGCCAGCAGCTCCCCCGGGGGAAACGATGAAAAACTGTTTTTT. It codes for CASSSPGGNDEKLFF.

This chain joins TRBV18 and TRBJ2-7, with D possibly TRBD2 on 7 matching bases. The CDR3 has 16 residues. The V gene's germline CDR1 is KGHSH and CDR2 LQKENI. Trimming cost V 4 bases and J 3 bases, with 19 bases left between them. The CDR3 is CASSRRQAGGNYEQYF. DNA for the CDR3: TGTGCCAGCTCACGCCGACAGGCCGGGGGGAACTACGAGCAGTACTTC.